This T cell receptor (beta chain) was captured in a study of control samples from healthy donors and cancer patients (dated by TCRdb to about 2020). CDR1 and CDR2, per the germline V gene, are MGHRA and YSYEKL. At the junction V is shortened by 0 bases and J by 6 bases, with 11 bases in between. Spanning cysteine to phenylalanine, the CDR3 consists of 14 amino acids. Only the CDR3 part of the read is kept: 42 bases, read in frame from the first base. Libraries were made using the immunoSEQ multiplex PCR assay. The table comes from immuneACCESS by way of TCRdb, which keeps in-frame sequences with V and J called. Part of the clones is missing from these tables; in studies checked, under half for an unresolved V gene and the rest for unknown reasons. The sample yields approximately 46,000 clones; around 87% were counted once. About a tenth of the sample is taken by the ten largest. A remark on this clone: No antigen is known for it. No clone much larger than this one lies a single base away; base qualities are absent.

The TCR originated in a woman between 55 and 75 years old with lung cancer. The sequencing sample was made of PBMCs. Recombination linked TRBV4-1 to TRBJ1-1, with the D gene call left open. The CDR3 sequence is CASSQDLLVSEAFF. The nucleotides read TGCGCCAGCAGCCAAGATTTATTAGTGTCTGAAGCTTTCTTT.